These T cell receptor beta chains were read from a single sample in a study of T cells in Graves' hyperthyroidism and ophthalmopathy. TCRdb processed the multiplex PCR reads anew with MiXCR; each CDR3 protein has one entry. Seen here are about 740,000 distinct CDR3 sequences, around 15% observed once, and the top ten hold more than 8.5%. Sequencing input: blood. The origin of the receptors is a woman aged 18-29 years with Graves' hyperthyroidism. The CDR3 runs from the conserved cysteine through the conserved F or W. The order of the fields is CDR3 DNA, CDR3 protein, clone size, J gene, V gene, D gene. A D gene is named only where the DNA matches it firmly. Clone size is shown for a subset of rows, as once, few, many or a class of expanded clone.

CDR3 DNA: TGCAGTGCTAGAGATCCAGGACTAGCAGACTACGAGCAGTACTTC
CDR3 protein: CSARDPGLADYEQYF
clone size: many
J gene: TRBJ2-7
V gene: TRBV20-1
D gene: TRBD2

CDR3 DNA: TGTGCCAGCACCCGGACTAGCGGGAGGATCTACGAGCAGTACTTC
CDR3 protein: CASTRTSGRIYEQYF
clone size: many
J gene: TRBJ2-7
V gene: TRBV27
D gene: TRBD2

CDR3 DNA: TGTGCCAGCAGCTTAGCTACAGGACTAGCGGGAGGGCAAGATACGCAGTATTTT
CDR3 protein: CASSLATGLAGGQDTQYF
clone size: many
J gene: TRBJ2-3
V gene: TRBV7-6
D gene: TRBD2

CDR3 DNA: TGTGCCAGCAGCTATGGGACAGGGGGCTTGGGGGAGCAGTACTTC
CDR3 protein: CASSYGTGGLGEQYF
clone size: -
J gene: TRBJ2-7
V gene: TRBV5-6
D gene: TRBD1

CDR3 DNA: TGCAGTGCACAGATAGACAGGAATAGCAATCAGCCCCAGCATTTT
CDR3 protein: CSAQIDRNSNQPQHF
clone size: few
J gene: TRBJ1-5
V gene: TRBV20-1
D gene: -

CDR3 DNA: TGCAGCGTTGATAGGCGTACTAGGTTGAATGAGCAGTTCTTC
CDR3 protein: CSVDRRTRLNEQFF
clone size: -
J gene: TRBJ2-1
V gene: TRBV29-1
D gene: -

CDR3 DNA: TGTGCCAGCAGGGGGAACCAATCCACCGGTCGTGAGACCCAGTACTTC
CDR3 protein: CASRGNQSTGRETQYF
clone size: -
J gene: TRBJ2-5
V gene: TRBV25-1
D gene: -

CDR3 DNA: TGTGCCAGCAGTCCGGAAGGGGCAGCCAAAAACATTCAGTACTTC
CDR3 protein: CASSPEGAAKNIQYF
clone size: few
J gene: TRBJ2-4
V gene: TRBV6-5
D gene: -

CDR3 DNA: TGTGCCTGGAGGAACCGGGACAGGAGCTCCTATAATTCACCCCTCCACTTT
CDR3 protein: CAWRNRDRSSYNSPLHF
clone size: many
J gene: TRBJ1-6
V gene: TRBV30
D gene: TRBD1

CDR3 DNA: TGTGCCAGTAGTGAATCTCACAGCCCAGAAAAACTGTTTTTT
CDR3 protein: CASSESHSPEKLFF
clone size: -
J gene: TRBJ1-4
V gene: TRBV19
D gene: -

CDR3 DNA: TGTGCCAGCAGCCAAAATAGGGGGCTAGCGGGCTACAATGAGCAGTTCTTC
CDR3 protein: CASSQNRGLAGYNEQFF
clone size: few
J gene: TRBJ2-1
V gene: TRBV14
D gene: -

CDR3 DNA: TGTGCCAGCAGTTTAGAGGGACTAGCGGGAGGCGAGCAGTACTTC
CDR3 protein: CASSLEGLAGGEQYF
clone size: many
J gene: TRBJ2-7
V gene: TRBV12-3/TRBV12-4
D gene: TRBD2

CDR3 DNA: TGCGCCAGCAGTGATGACGGGAACACCGGGGAGCTGTTTTTT
CDR3 protein: CASSDDGNTGELFF
clone size: -
J gene: TRBJ2-2
V gene: TRBV10-1
D gene: -

CDR3 DNA: TGCAGTGCTAGAGGGAGGGGGCCTCAGCCCCAGCATTTT
CDR3 protein: CSARGRGPQPQHF
clone size: many
J gene: TRBJ1-5
V gene: TRBV20-1
D gene: TRBD1

CDR3 DNA: TGTGCCAGCAGCGGGGGACGGGGGTTGAACACTGAAGCTTTCTTT
CDR3 protein: CASSGGRGLNTEAFF
clone size: many
J gene: TRBJ1-1
V gene: TRBV5-8
D gene: -

CDR3 DNA: TGTGCCAGCAGCTTAGATGCGGGGGCCAATCAGCCCCAGCATTTT
CDR3 protein: CASSLDAGANQPQHF
clone size: few
J gene: TRBJ1-5
V gene: TRBV11-2
D gene: -

CDR3 DNA: TGTGCCAGCACCATGGGCAGGGTTAGTCGCAATGAGCAGTTCTTC
CDR3 protein: CASTMGRVSRNEQFF
clone size: many
J gene: TRBJ2-1
V gene: TRBV28
D gene: -

CDR3 DNA: TGCAGCGTTGAAGAAATTTGGGCGGGAGGGCCGTCCAATGAGCAGTTCTTC
CDR3 protein: CSVEEIWAGGPSNEQFF
clone size: many
J gene: TRBJ2-1
V gene: TRBV29-1
D gene: TRBD2

CDR3 DNA: TGTGCCAGCTCAATTAGTAGGGGGAACACTGAAGCTTTCTTT
CDR3 protein: CASSISRGNTEAFF
clone size: many
J gene: TRBJ1-1
V gene: TRBV18
D gene: -

CDR3 DNA: TGTGCCAGCAGCCAAGATCAAGGACTAGCGGGAATGAGAACCCAGTACTTC
CDR3 protein: CASSQDQGLAGMRTQYF
clone size: -
J gene: TRBJ2-5
V gene: TRBV14
D gene: TRBD2

CDR3 DNA: TGTGCCAGTAGTAAATCACAGAGAACGAAAAACATTCAGTACTTC
CDR3 protein: CASSKSQRTKNIQYF
clone size: -
J gene: TRBJ2-4
V gene: TRBV19
D gene: -

CDR3 DNA: TGTGCCAGCAGCGTTGGGACAGTTGGGACCAAAAACATTCAGTACTTC
CDR3 protein: CASSVGTVGTKNIQYF
clone size: -
J gene: TRBJ2-4
V gene: TRBV9
D gene: TRBD1

CDR3 DNA: TGTGCCAGCAGCACATTCGGGGGCCACACTGAAGCTTTCTTT
CDR3 protein: CASSTFGGHTEAFF
clone size: many
J gene: TRBJ1-1
V gene: TRBV6-1
D gene: -

CDR3 DNA: TGTGCCAGCAGTACCCAAGGGGGAGAGACGGACCAGTACTTC
CDR3 protein: CASSTQGGETDQYF
clone size: many
J gene: TRBJ2-5
V gene: TRBV27
D gene: -

CDR3 DNA: TGTGCCAGCAGCACAGGGGAGTCAGATACGCAGTATTTT
CDR3 protein: CASSTGESDTQYF
clone size: few
J gene: TRBJ2-3
V gene: TRBV11-2
D gene: TRBD1

CDR3 DNA: TGTGCCAGCAGTTTGTACAGGGGGACTCCGCTCTATGGCTACACCTTC
CDR3 protein: CASSLYRGTPLYGYTF
clone size: many
J gene: TRBJ1-2
V gene: TRBV28
D gene: TRBD1

CDR3 DNA: TGTGCCAGCAGTGTCTACAGGGGGAGCGGTAGTCGTTTAGCCACTGAAGCTTTCTTT
CDR3 protein: CASSVYRGSGSRLATEAFF
clone size: -
J gene: TRBJ1-1
V gene: TRBV28
D gene: TRBD1

CDR3 DNA: TGCGCCAGCAGCCAAGGTAGTAAAGGAAACACCATATATTTT
CDR3 protein: CASSQGSKGNTIYF
clone size: few
J gene: TRBJ1-3
V gene: TRBV4-1
D gene: -

CDR3 DNA: TGTGCCAGCAGTTCCGGGACAGGGGGCCCCAGAAGGCAGTTCTTC
CDR3 protein: CASSSGTGGPRRQFF
clone size: -
J gene: TRBJ2-1
V gene: TRBV6-5
D gene: TRBD1

CDR3 DNA: TGTGCCAGCAGTTGGGGGACTAGCGGGAGTTGGGAGCAGTACTTC
CDR3 protein: CASSWGTSGSWEQYF
clone size: many
J gene: TRBJ2-7
V gene: TRBV28
D gene: TRBD2

CDR3 DNA: TGCAGCGTTGGAGGGGGCCGAGGCACAGATACGCAGTATTTT
CDR3 protein: CSVGGGRGTDTQYF
clone size: -
J gene: TRBJ2-3
V gene: TRBV29-1
D gene: TRBD1

CDR3 DNA: TGTGCCAGCCATCCCCGGTGGGGGCCTAACAATGAGCAGTTCTTC
CDR3 protein: CASHPRWGPNNEQFF
clone size: once
J gene: TRBJ2-1
V gene: TRBV27
D gene: -

CDR3 DNA: TGTGCCAGCACGCAGGGCCACGAGCAGTACTTC
CDR3 protein: CASTQGHEQYF
clone size: -
J gene: TRBJ2-7
V gene: TRBV28
D gene: -

CDR3 DNA: TGTGCCAGCAGTGTTTCAGGGTACGGACCCAGGGATCAGCCCCAGCATTTT
CDR3 protein: CASSVSGYGPRDQPQHF
clone size: -
J gene: TRBJ1-5
V gene: TRBV2
D gene: -

CDR3 DNA: TGTGCCAGCAGCTTAGCGGCGACTAGCGGCTACGAGCAGTACTTC
CDR3 protein: CASSLAATSGYEQYF
clone size: -
J gene: TRBJ2-7
V gene: TRBV7-2
D gene: TRBD2

CDR3 DNA: TGTGCCAGCAGCTCCGGACTAGCGTGGCGTAGTGATACGCAGTATTTT
CDR3 protein: CASSSGLAWRSDTQYF
clone size: many
J gene: TRBJ2-3
V gene: TRBV7-2
D gene: TRBD2

CDR3 DNA: -
CDR3 protein: CASSQAKFFGETQYF
clone size: -
J gene: TRBJ2-5
V gene: TRBV14
D gene: -

CDR3 DNA: TGTGCCATCAGTGAGTCGAGGGTAGATACGCAGTATTTT
CDR3 protein: CAISESRVDTQYF
clone size: many
J gene: TRBJ2-3
V gene: TRBV10-3
D gene: -

CDR3 DNA: TGTGCCAGTAGGCCCGGTTGGAGCTCCACTGAAGCTTTCTTT
CDR3 protein: CASRPGWSSTEAFF
clone size: -
J gene: TRBJ1-1
V gene: TRBV19
D gene: -

CDR3 DNA: TGTGCCAGCAGCTTAAAATCGGGTAGGGATGAGCAGTTCTTC
CDR3 protein: CASSLKSGRDEQFF
clone size: many
J gene: TRBJ2-1
V gene: TRBV7-2
D gene: -

CDR3 DNA: TGCAGTGCCCTGGGACAGGTGATGGAAGAGACCCAGTACTTC
CDR3 protein: CSALGQVMEETQYF
clone size: few
J gene: TRBJ2-5
V gene: TRBV20-1
D gene: TRBD1

CDR3 DNA: TGTGCCAGCAGTTACTCATCAGCGGGAGAATCGGAGACCCAGTACTTC
CDR3 protein: CASSYSSAGESETQYF
clone size: -
J gene: TRBJ2-5
V gene: TRBV7-9
D gene: TRBD2

CDR3 DNA: TGTGCCAGCAGCTTATCCCCCCTGGATACGCAGTATTTT
CDR3 protein: CASSLSPLDTQYF
clone size: many
J gene: TRBJ2-3
V gene: TRBV7-3
D gene: -

CDR3 DNA: TGCGCCAGCAGTCGACAGGGGCAAGCTGGATGGGATGAGCAGTTCTTC
CDR3 protein: CASSRQGQAGWDEQFF
clone size: many
J gene: TRBJ2-1
V gene: TRBV5-1
D gene: TRBD1

CDR3 DNA: TGCGCCAGCAGCCGATGGGGACCGAACACTGAAGCTTTCTTT
CDR3 protein: CASSRWGPNTEAFF
clone size: few
J gene: TRBJ1-1
V gene: TRBV4-3
D gene: -

CDR3 DNA: TGTGCCAGCAGTGAATACGACAGGGAGTCCTATAATTCACCCCTCCACTTT
CDR3 protein: CASSEYDRESYNSPLHF
clone size: -
J gene: TRBJ1-6
V gene: TRBV6-1
D gene: TRBD1

CDR3 DNA: TGTGCCAGCAGCTGGCGACAGAGGAACACTGAAGCTTTCTTT
CDR3 protein: CASSWRQRNTEAFF
clone size: -
J gene: TRBJ1-1
V gene: TRBV6-1
D gene: -

CDR3 DNA: TGTGCCAGCAGTGAAACCTCCTACGAGCAGTACTTC
CDR3 protein: CASSETSYEQYF
clone size: many
J gene: TRBJ2-7
V gene: TRBV28
D gene: -

CDR3 DNA: TGTGCCAGCAGTAAAACGGACTACAATGAGCAGTTCTTC
CDR3 protein: CASSKTDYNEQFF
clone size: -
J gene: TRBJ2-1
V gene: TRBV12-3/TRBV12-4
D gene: -

CDR3 DNA: TGTGCCAGCAGTTTTGTTTTATCGGGACCCGGGAAGGGTGGCTACACCTTC
CDR3 protein: CASSFVLSGPGKGGYTF
clone size: few
J gene: TRBJ1-2
V gene: TRBV28
D gene: -

CDR3 DNA: TGTGCCAGCAGCTCGACGGGACTAGCCAATGGAAAACTGTTTTTT
CDR3 protein: CASSSTGLANGKLFF
clone size: many
J gene: TRBJ1-4
V gene: TRBV13
D gene: -

CDR3 DNA: TGCAGCGGGGGGACAGGGGGGGAGACCCAGTACTTC
CDR3 protein: CSGGTGGETQYF
clone size: few
J gene: TRBJ2-5
V gene: TRBV29-1
D gene: TRBD1